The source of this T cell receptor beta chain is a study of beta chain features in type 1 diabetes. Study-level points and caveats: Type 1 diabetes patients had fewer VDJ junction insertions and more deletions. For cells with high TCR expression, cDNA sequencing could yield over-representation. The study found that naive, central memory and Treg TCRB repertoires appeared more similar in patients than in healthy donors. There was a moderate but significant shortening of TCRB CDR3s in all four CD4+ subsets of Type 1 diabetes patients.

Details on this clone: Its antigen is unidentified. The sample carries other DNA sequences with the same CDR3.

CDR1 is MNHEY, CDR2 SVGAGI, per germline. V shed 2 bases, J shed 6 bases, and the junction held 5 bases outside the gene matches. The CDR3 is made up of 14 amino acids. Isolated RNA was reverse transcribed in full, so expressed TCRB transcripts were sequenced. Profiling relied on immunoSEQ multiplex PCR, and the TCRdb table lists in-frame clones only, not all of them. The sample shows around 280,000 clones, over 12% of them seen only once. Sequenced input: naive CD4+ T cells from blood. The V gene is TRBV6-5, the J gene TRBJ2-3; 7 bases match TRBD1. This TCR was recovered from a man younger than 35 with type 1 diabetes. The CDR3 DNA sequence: TGTGCCAGCAGTTACCGACAGGGTGTCGATACGCAGTATTTT. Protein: CASSYRQGVDTQYF.